The clone carrying this TCR beta chain was seen many times. What it binds is unknown. The CDR3 extends over 13 amino acids. Germline loops: CDR1 DFQATT, CDR2 SNEGSKA (reference sequence). The V gene lost 3 bases and the J gene lost 6 bases, with 12 bases spanning the gap. A TCRbeta library incorporating unique molecular identifiers was prepared. TCRdb reprocessed the PCR reads with MiXCR, giving one entry per CDR3 protein. This sample has around 700,000 distinct CDR3 sequences, with about an eighth found just once. This sample stems from a study of T-cell reconstitution after alpha-beta-depleted transplantation in children. General study findings and limits: There were some patients whose high TCRbeta diversity at day 60 came from surviving recipient T cells and thymic progenitors.

The clonotype originates from a girl aged 2 to 9 with congenital amegakaryocytic thrombocytopenia, due to receive a stem cell transplant. V and J are TRBV20-1 and TRBJ2-1; the D is unclear. The specimen was PBMCs, collected before TCRalphabeta/CD19-depleted stem cell transplant. The CDR3 nucleotides are TGCAGTGCTAGGCCCCCCCTTCGCAATGAGCAGTTCTTC. Translated, it gives CSARPPLRNEQFF.